What follows are 32 T cell receptor beta chains derived from one specimen sequenced in a study of identical twins listed by TCRdb under 2016. Receptor libraries were prepared by 5' RACE. The instrument given in TCRdb is Illumina HiSeq 2000. The public reads were reprocessed in TCRdb via fastp at Q25 and MiXCR, keeping in-frame beta chains. Entries are consolidated by CDR3 protein sequence, retaining the most common genes and DNA. The sample table records 420,000 or so distinct CDR3 sequences; less than 20% of these occur just once. The top ten constitute approximately 12% of the sample. The sample was naive T cells sorted from blood. What this sample's cell subset or site label stands for: cells isolated with a human naive T-cell isolation kit. The receptors were gathered from a man aged 50-59 years in good health.

The gene calls are TRBV28 and TRBJ1-6, with D maybe TRBD1 (5 bases). The CDR3 consists of 12 residues. CDR1 is MDHEN, CDR2 SYDVKM, per germline. The V and J ends lost 4 bases and 11 bases respectively, with 9 bases between them. DNA of the CDR3: TGTGCCAGCAGTTGGGACGGAACACCCCTCCACTTT. Its protein product is CASSWDGTPLHF.

A few counts support this clonotype. This chain joins TRBV6-5 and TRBJ2-3, with 7 nucleotides matching TRBD1. Germline V gives CDR1 MNHEY, CDR2 SVGAGI. The CDR3 runs 15 residues. V was pared by 4 bases and J by 5 bases, with 9 bases of the junction left unmatched. This CDR3 is CASSSLAGTEDTQYF. DNA of the CDR3: TGTGCCAGCAGTTCACTGGCTGGGACAGAAGATACGCAGTATTTT.

This clonotype has just a few counts. The genes are TRBV6-5 and TRBJ1-6, with D possibly matching TRBD1 (6 bases). There are 14 residues in the CDR3. The germline gives CDR1 MNHEY, CDR2 SVGAGI. The V and J ends lost 2 bases and 5 bases respectively, with 7 bases between them. The CDR3 sequence: CASSYTGHNSPLHF. The CDR3 coding sequence is TGTGCCAGCAGTTACACAGGGCATAATTCACCCCTCCACTTT.

The rearrangement links TRBV4-3 to TRBJ2-7; 11 bases fit TRBD1. With V trimmed by 0 bases and J by 6 bases, 13 bases remained unmatched. The germline CDR1 and CDR2 sequences are LGHNA and YSLEER. This CDR3 spans 18 amino acids. CDR3 residues: CASSQDLWGQGVAGEQYF. DNA for the CDR3: TGCGCCAGCAGCCAAGATCTTTGGGGACAGGGGGTCGCCGGCGAGCAGTACTTC.

V and J are TRBV7-6 and TRBJ2-2, with TRBD1 identical over 7 bases. V lost 2 bases and J lost 0; bases outside the gene matches: 9. Germline V lookup: CDR1 SGHVS, CDR2 FNYEAQ. The CDR3 totals 18 residues. The CDR3 loop reads CASSLRLTGKTNTGELFF. The CDR3 region has the DNA TGTGCCAGCAGCTTACGCCTGACAGGGAAAACGAACACCGGGGAGCTGTTTTTT.

This clonotype was picked up a small number of times. The gene calls are TRBV19 and TRBJ2-2; 9 nucleotides match TRBD2. This CDR3 has 15 amino acids. The V gene's germline CDR1 is LNHDA and CDR2 SQIVND (reference sequence). With V trimmed by 4 bases and J by 3 bases, 3 bases remained unmatched. The chain's CDR3 is CASSRAGGHTGELFF. The CDR3 DNA reads TGTGCCAGTAGTAGAGCGGGAGGTCACACCGGGGAGCTGTTTTTT.

There are a few counts of this clonotype. This chain links TRBV11-2 with TRBJ2-1; a weak D match, TRBD2 (6 bases). The CDR3 covers 15 residues. The V gene's germline CDR1 is SGHAT and CDR2 FQNNGV. Trimming shortened V by 8 bases and J by 7 bases, and 21 bases separated the two germline ends. The CDR3 DNA sequence: TGTGCCAGCGGACCCTATCGGGACTTCAATAATGAGCAGTTCTTC. Translation: CASGPYRDFNNEQFF.

This clonotype occurred many times. V is TRBV4-3 and J is TRBJ1-1; 7 bases line up with TRBD1. The CDR3 totals 14 residues. V was pared by 0 bases and J by 4 bases, with 2 bases of the junction left unmatched. Germline V lookup: CDR1 LGHNA, CDR2 YSLEER. CDR3 sequence (DNA): TGCGCCAGCAGCCAAGAAGACAGGGTCACTGAAGCTTTCTTT. Amino acids: CASSQEDRVTEAFF.

A note on this clonotype: A junction end diverges from the germline sequence, so it may reflect a read error. The chain couples TRBV12-3 or TRBV12-4 to TRBJ1-1; D not resolved. CDR3 length equals 14 residues. The CDR3 region is CASSLYRGNTVAFF. The CDR3 DNA sequence: TGTGCCAGCAGTTTATACCGAGGGAACACTGTAGCTTTCTTT.

This clonotype was detected many times. This chain joins TRBV4-2 and TRBJ2-1, with a tentative D call TRBD1 (5 bases). V lost 2 bases, J lost 3 bases, and 11 bases lay in between. Looked up from germline, CDR1 is LGHNA and CDR2 is YNFKEQ. This CDR3 comprises 15 residues. The CDR3 DNA sequence: TGTGCCAGCAGCCAAAACCTCCAGGGCTACAATGAGCAGTTCTTC. Translation gives CASSQNLQGYNEQFF.

This clonotype occurred a few times. In DNA form, the CDR3 reads TGTGCCAGCAGTTCCTACAGGGAAACTGAAGCTTTCTTT. Protein sequence: CASSSYRETEAFF. The gene calls are TRBV27 and TRBJ1-1, with D tentatively TRBD1 (6 bases). Germline CDR1 is MNHEY and CDR2 is SMNVEV (reference sequence). This CDR3 comprises 13 residues. With 4 bases removed from V and 5 bases from J, the gap between germline ends came to 11 bases.

Ten or more counts support this clonotype. The chain combines TRBV20-1 with TRBJ2-3, with 8 bases fitting TRBD2. The CDR3 sequence is 14 residues long. Germline V gene lookup returns CDR1 DFQATT and CDR2 SNEGSKA (reference sequence). J was trimmed by 4 bases and V by 6 bases; bases with no gene match: 9. The DNA for the CDR3 is TGCAGTGCCGGACGGGGGGGCTTAGCAGATACGCAGTATTTT. Amino acids: CSAGRGGLADTQYF.

V usage is TRBV6-2 or TRBV6-3 and J usage is TRBJ2-1; D unclear. The CDR3 totals 12 residues. The germline V gene has CDR1 MNHEY and CDR2 SVGEGT. V was trimmed by 6 bases and J by 2 bases, leaving 5 bases between them. The CDR3 DNA follows: TGTGCCAGCAGACACGCCTACAATGAGCAGTTCTTC. This encodes CASRHAYNEQFF.

The CDR3 DNA sequence: TGCAGTGCTAGAGACTGGGGACTGCCCTACGAGCAGTACTTC. It codes for CSARDWGLPYEQYF. The chain joins TRBV20-1 to TRBJ2-7, with a tentative D call TRBD2 (6 bases). The V gene lost 0 bases and the J gene lost 2 bases, with 11 bases spanning the gap. The CDR3 loop spans 14 amino acids. Germline CDR1 DFQATT, CDR2 SNEGSKA (reference sequence).

The gene calls are TRBV20-1 and TRBJ1-1; 7 bases match TRBD1. Germline CDR1 is DFQATT and CDR2 is SNEGSKA (reference sequence). The ends lost 5 bases at V and 1 base at J; junction bases unmatched: 4. This CDR3 has 13 amino acids. CDR3 sequence reads: CSALTGSNTEAFF. The CDR3, as DNA: TGCAGTGCTCTGACAGGGTCGAACACTGAAGCTTTCTTT.

This sequence joins TRBV12-3 or TRBV12-4 and TRBJ1-1, with 8 bases aligning to TRBD1. The length of the CDR3 is 15 residues. J gave up 0 bases and V 7 bases, and 7 bases lay outside the gene matches. The CDR3 coding sequence is TGTGCCAGCACCCCAGGGGGCGCGGTGAACACTGAAGCTTTCTTT. Translating gives CASTPGGAVNTEAFF.

The rearrangement joins TRBV28 to TRBJ2-3, with unresolved D. With 5 bases removed from V and 2 bases from J, the gap between germline ends came to 8 bases. Germline-derived CDR1 and CDR2 are MDHEN and SYDVKM. The CDR3 is made up of 13 amino acids. DNA of the CDR3: TGTGCCAGCAGTCCGCAGAACACAGATACGCAGTATTTT. Translating it yields CASSPQNTDTQYF.

This clonotype was observed many times. V gene TRBV7-9 combines with J gene TRBJ1-1, with D hard to call. Germline CDR1 SEHNR, CDR2 FQNEAQ (reference sequence). V shed 6 bases and J shed 2 bases, with 10 bases lying between them. This CDR3 has 13 residues. In DNA, the CDR3 is TGTGCCAGCAGGGCAATCATCAACACTGAAGCTTTCTTT. Translated, it gives CASRAIINTEAFF.

This clonotype was counted ten times or more. The chain is built from TRBV11-2 and TRBJ2-5, with unresolved D. The V end lost 4 bases, the J end lost 6 bases, and 9 bases lay between the germline ends. The CDR3 is 12 amino acids. Looked up from germline, CDR1 is SGHAT and CDR2 is FQNNGV. CDR3 amino acids: CASSSGVQTQYF. CDR3 nucleotides: TGTGCCAGCAGCTCCGGCGTTCAGACCCAGTACTTC.

This clonotype was observed a handful of times. The genes are TRBV11-2 and TRBJ1-2, with 11 bases lining up with TRBD1. J lost 4 bases, V lost 1 base, and 20 bases had no gene match. The CDR3 totals 21 residues. Per germline, CDR1 SGHAT and CDR2 FQNNGV. The CDR3 protein is CASSLVGGGTGGTPTPYGYTF. CDR3 DNA: TGTGCCAGCAGCTTAGTAGGGGGAGGGACAGGGGGGACACCAACCCCCTATGGCTACACCTTC.

The sample holds a few counts of this clonotype. V is TRBV12-3 or TRBV12-4 and J is TRBJ1-1, with D unclear. The germline V and J ends were trimmed by 6 bases and 1 base, with 12 bases remaining between them. This CDR3 is built from 14 residues. The CDR3 nucleotides read TGTGCCAGCAGACCCCGCGGTAGGAACACTGAAGCTTTCTTT. Translated, it gives CASRPRGRNTEAFF.

This clonotype was counted ten times or more. The chain couples TRBV12-3 or TRBV12-4 to TRBJ1-2; D gene ambiguous. With 1 base removed from V and 1 base from J, the gap between germline ends came to 10 bases. CDR3 length equals 15 residues. CDR3 sequence (DNA): TGTGCCAGCAGTTTAGTATTATGGGGTAACTATGGCTACACCTTC. The encoded protein is CASSLVLWGNYGYTF.

The chain combines TRBV7-2 with TRBJ2-2, with TRBD1 matching 7 bases. CDR3 length equals 14 residues. The trim removed 1 base at V and 7 bases at J, leaving 3 bases unmatched. Germline CDR1 and CDR2: SGHTA and FQGNSA. CDR3 sequence reads: CASSLEGAVGELFF. In DNA form, the CDR3 reads TGTGCCAGCAGCTTAGAGGGGGCCGTCGGGGAGCTGTTTTTT.

CDR3 residues: CSARLTSGSYEQYF. The CDR3 DNA reads as TGCAGTGCTAGATTGACTAGCGGATCTTACGAGCAGTACTTC. This chain uses TRBV20-1 with TRBJ2-7; 9 bases are a match to TRBD2. CDR1 and CDR2 from the germline V gene are DFQATT and SNEGSKA (reference sequence). The CDR3 length is 14 residues. Trimming cost V 2 bases and J 4 bases; bases outside gene matches: 6.

This clonotype was observed at least ten times. The gene calls are TRBV29-1 and TRBJ2-1; no firm D call. Germline V gene sequence: CDR1 SQVTM, CDR2 ANQGSEA. V was trimmed by 3 bases and J by 8 bases, leaving 11 bases between them. This CDR3 is built from 12 residues. CDR3 DNA: TGCAGCGTTGACTTAGGTGCGGATGAGCAGTTCTTC. Protein product: CSVDLGADEQFF.

The genes are TRBV3-1 and TRBJ2-3; 7 nucleotides match TRBD2. The V segment lost 0 bases and the J segment 6 bases; nucleotides outside the gene matches: 15. CDR3 size: 18 residues. Germline CDR1 is LGHDT and CDR2 is YNNKEL (reference sequence). The CDR3 coding sequence is TGTGCCAGCAGCCAAGATAGTAGCGCGGGGGAGGTAGAGGATACGCAGTATTTT. This codes for CASSQDSSAGEVEDTQYF.

The chain employs TRBV12-3 or TRBV12-4 and TRBJ2-3; 9 nucleotides align to TRBD1. The CDR3 is 14 residues long. Losses at the gene ends were 5 bases for V and 6 bases for J; bases not matched to a gene: 6. The CDR3 region has the DNA TGTGCCAGCAGTCCGGGACAGGGCCTGGATACGCAGTATTTT. Translating it yields CASSPGQGLDTQYF.

This clonotype came up a few times. The chain uses TRBV30 and TRBJ2-1; D not certain. CDR1 and CDR2 (germline): GTSNPN, SVGIG (reference sequence). Trimming left V 0 bases short and J 7 bases short, with 10 bases between. CDR3 length: 13 amino acids. CDR3 DNA sequence: TGTGCCTGGAGTGTCAAACTGTTTAATGAGCAGTTCTTC. Its protein product is CAWSVKLFNEQFF.

Only a few counts were recorded for this clonotype. V usage is TRBV5-1 and J usage is TRBJ2-7; 12 bases map to TRBD2. The CDR3 has 16 amino acids. Germline V lookup: CDR1 SGHRS, CDR2 YFSETQ. The trim removed 5 bases at V and 2 bases at J, leaving 8 bases unmatched. The CDR3 is CASRPGLAGGPYEQYF. CDR3 coding DNA: TGCGCCAGCAGACCGGGACTAGCGGGTGGGCCCTACGAGCAGTACTTC.

The genes are TRBV20-1 and TRBJ1-2, with D tentatively TRBD1 (5 bases). The germline gives CDR1 DFQATT, CDR2 SNEGSKA (reference sequence). Trimming removed 5 bases at V and 1 base at J, with 11 bases between. This CDR3 comprises 13 residues. CDR3 coding DNA: TGCAGTGCTCGGGACGGATTTAACTATGGCTACACCTTC. Translation: CSARDGFNYGYTF.

The V and J genes are TRBV6-1 and TRBJ2-2; a possible D gene is TRBD1 (5 bases). Trimming left V 6 bases short and J 1 base short, with 9 bases between. This CDR3 contains 14 residues. Germline values: CDR1 MNHNS, CDR2 SASEGT. The CDR3 region is CASRSQVNTGELFF. As DNA, the CDR3 is TGTGCCAGCAGGTCACAGGTGAACACCGGGGAGCTGTTTTTT.

The chain carries TRBV4-3 and TRBJ2-3; D perhaps matches TRBD2 (5 bases). The CDR3 runs to 16 residues. Germline CDR1 reads LGHNA; CDR2 reads YSLEER. Trimming took off 1 base at V and 4 bases at J, with 15 bases between the two ends. The chain's CDR3 is CASSQGGLGRADTQYF. Written as DNA, the CDR3 is TGCGCCAGCAGCCAAGGTGGACTCGGAAGGGCAGATACGCAGTATTTT.